These 14 T cell receptor beta chains originate from one sample sequenced in a study of PD-1 blockade in classical Hodgkin lymphoma. Every patient was affected by relapse after autologous stem cell transplantation, while exposure to brentuximab vedotin was not uniform. Libraries were prepared by immunoSEQ multiplex PCR; TCRdb keeps only in-frame clonotypes and omits some of them. This table has more than 90,000 clones, around 89% appearing once. The sequences come from peripheral blood mononuclear cells (PBMCs), collected before the second cycle of nivolumab. These receptors were taken from a human donor with classical Hodgkin lymphoma.

The V call is TRBV6-5, the J call TRBJ2-7; D remains unclear. Deletions cut 6 bases from V and 9 bases from J, with 12 bases between. Germline assignment: CDR1 MNHEY and CDR2 SVGAGI. The CDR3 consists of 11 residues. CDR3 loop: CASSQGLVQYF. In DNA, the CDR3 is TGTGCCAGCAGCCAAGGGTTGGTGCAGTACTTC.

This rearrangement joins TRBV2 to TRBJ1-5, with D possibly being TRBD1 (5 bases). V was trimmed by 7 bases and J by 0 bases, leaving 10 bases between them. CDR1 is SNHLY and CDR2 is FYNNEI in the germline V gene. This CDR3 region has 14 residues. CDR3 region: CASTKTDSNQPQHF. CDR3 nucleotide sequence: TGTGCCAGCACCAAGACAGATAGCAATCAGCCCCAGCATTTT. The variable domain in full, with the rest retrieved from reference TRBV2 and TRBJ1-5, is EPEVTQTPSHQVTQMGQEVILRCVPISNHLYFYWYRQILGQKVEFLVSFYNNEISEKSEIFDDQFSVERPDGSNFTLKIRSTKLEDSAMYFCASTKTDSNQPQHFGDGTRLSIL.

The count of this clone is one. This chain joins TRBV2 and TRBJ2-5; D perhaps matches TRBD1 (6 bases). V was trimmed by 5 bases and J by 4 bases, leaving 14 bases between them. This CDR3 region has 14 residues. CDR1 and CDR2 from the germline V gene are SNHLY and FYNNEI. CDR3 sequence (DNA): TGTGCCAGCAGTTGGGAGACAGGCGCAGAGACCCAGTACTTC. Translation gives CASSWETGAETQYF.

The chain couples TRBV7-9 to TRBJ1-2; the D gene is possibly TRBD1 (6 bases). The germline CDR1 and CDR2 sequences are SEHNR and FQNEAQ (reference sequence). The CDR3 spans 14 residues. With 5 bases removed from V and 4 bases from J, the gap between germline ends came to 14 bases. CDR3 sequence reads: CASSGGDGPYGYTF. DNA for the CDR3: TGTGCCAGCAGCGGGGGCGACGGCCCCTATGGCTACACCTTC. Supplemented by reference TRBV7-9 and TRBJ1-2, the full variable domain reads DTGVSQNPRHKITKRGQNVTFRCDPISEHNRLYWYRQTLGQGPEFLTYFQNEAQLEKSRLLSDRFSAERPKGSFSTLEIQRTEQGDSAMYLCASSGGDGPYGYTFGSGTRLTVV.

In its sample, this clone was seen once. The J gene is TRBJ1-1, the V gene TRBV13; no definite D call. From germline, CDR1 is PRHDT and CDR2 FYEKMQ (reference sequence). V was clipped by 5 bases and J by 4 bases, with 11 bases between them. CDR3 size: 13 residues. Written as DNA, the CDR3 is TGTGCCAGCAGCATTGAGAGGAGCACTGAAGCTTTCTTT. This gives the protein CASSIERSTEAFF.

The rearrangement links TRBV5-5 to TRBJ1-6, with unresolved D. Trimming removed 2 bases at V and 0 bases at J, with 6 bases between. Germline-derived CDR1 and CDR2 are SGHKS and YYEKEE (reference sequence). The CDR3 is made up of 15 amino acids. CDR3 DNA: TGTGCCAGCAGCTTCCGGAGCTCCTATAATTCACCCCTCCACTTT. It yields the protein CASSFRSSYNSPLHF.

This rearrangement joins TRBV29-1 to TRBJ1-4; 7 positions agree with TRBD1. The CDR3 covers 13 residues. CDR1 SQVTM and CDR2 ANQGSEA come from the germline V gene. V lost 7 bases to trimming and J lost 0 bases; unmatched junction nucleotides: 2. For the CDR3, the DNA is TGCAGCGGACAGGGTCCAACTAATGAAAAACTGTTTTTT. Translating it yields CSGQGPTNEKLFF.

The chain links TRBV5-1 to TRBJ2-1; TRBD1 matches at 9 bases. V was pared by 4 bases and J by 2 bases, with 4 bases of the junction left unmatched. Germline V gene sequence: CDR1 SGHRS, CDR2 YFSETQ. The CDR3 extends over 15 amino acids. The CDR3 protein is CASSDRQGAYNEQFF. CDR3 coding DNA: TGCGCCAGCAGCGACCGACAGGGGGCCTACAATGAGCAGTTCTTC.

The chain joins TRBV5-1 to TRBJ1-2, with 8 bases lining up with TRBD1. After removal of 0 bases from V and 8 bases from J, the junction contained 6 bases not matched to a gene. Germline assignment: CDR1 SGHRS and CDR2 YFSETQ. The CDR3 contains 14 residues. CDR3 nucleotide sequence: TGCGCCAGCAGCTTGGGGGACAGGTTGGAGGGCTACACCTTC. Encoded protein: CASSLGDRLEGYTF. Complete variable domain (other parts from reference TRBV5-1 and TRBJ1-2): KAGVTQTPRYLIKTRGQQVTLSCSPISGHRSVSWYQQTPGQGLQFLFEYFSETQRNKGNFPGRFSGRQFSNSRSEMNVSTLELGDSALYLCASSLGDRLEGYTFGSGTRLTVV.

The genes are TRBV6-1 and TRBJ2-7; a weak D match, TRBD2 (5 bases). The V and J ends lost 11 bases and 6 bases respectively, with 20 bases between them. CDR3 length equals 13 residues. Germline lookup yields CDR1 MNHNS and CDR2 SASEGT. The CDR3 DNA follows: TGTGCCCTTGTCGGATTAGCGTATTCCGAGCAGTACTTC. Its protein is CALVGLAYSEQYF.

The table lists this clone with a count of one. This rearrangement joins TRBV4-3 to TRBJ2-3; D unresolved. V lost 4 bases to trimming and J lost 1 base, with 12 bases between them. Germline values: CDR1 LGHNA, CDR2 YSLEER. This CDR3 has 15 amino acids. CDR3 sequence: CASSPSFFRTDTQYF. In nucleotides, the CDR3 is TGCGCCAGCAGCCCCTCCTTTTTCCGCACAGATACGCAGTATTTT.

The J gene is TRBJ2-1, the V gene TRBV7-9, with 9 bases that match TRBD1. The CDR3 is 15 amino acids. From germline, CDR1 is SEHNR and CDR2 FQNEAQ (reference sequence). The trim removed 4 bases at V and 11 bases at J, leaving 12 bases unmatched. The CDR3 protein is CASSYRTGATLQQFF. Written as DNA, the CDR3 is TGTGCCAGCAGCTACCGGACAGGGGCAACCTTACAGCAGTTCTTC.

This chain links TRBV5-6 with TRBJ1-5, with TRBD1 matching 7 bases. The CDR3 spans 13 residues. Per the germline V gene, CDR1 is SGHDT and CDR2 is YYEEEE. J lost 7 bases, V lost 4 bases, and 5 bases had no gene match. The CDR3 bases are TGTGCCAGCAGCAGGGGGCTCTGGCAGCCCCAGCATTTT. The encoded protein is CASSRGLWQPQHF.

A single count supports this clone. Here the CDR3 reads CARSPRQPQHF. CDR3 nucleotide sequence: TGTGCCAGAAGCCCACGGCAGCCCCAGCATTTT. V is TRBV21-1 and J is TRBJ1-5. TRBV21-1 is classified as a pseudogene. This CDR3 contains 11 residues.